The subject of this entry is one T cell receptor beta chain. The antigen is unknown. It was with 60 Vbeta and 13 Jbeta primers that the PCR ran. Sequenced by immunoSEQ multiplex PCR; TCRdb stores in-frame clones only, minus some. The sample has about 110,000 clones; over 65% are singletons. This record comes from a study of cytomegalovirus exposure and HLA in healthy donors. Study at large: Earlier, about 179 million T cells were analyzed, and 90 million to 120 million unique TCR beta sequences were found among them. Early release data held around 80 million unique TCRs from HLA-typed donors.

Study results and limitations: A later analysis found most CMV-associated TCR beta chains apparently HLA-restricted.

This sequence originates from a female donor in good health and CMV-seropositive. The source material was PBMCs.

The CDR3 bases are TGTGCCAGCACTGCAGGGACAGGGGGCTCCTACGAGCAGTACTTC. It translates to CASTAGTGGSYEQYF. V and J are TRBV6-1 and TRBJ2-7; TRBD1 aligns across 11 bases. The CDR3 runs to 15 residues. Trimming cost V 7 bases and J 0 bases; bases outside gene matches: 5. From germline, CDR1 is MNHNS and CDR2 SASEGT.